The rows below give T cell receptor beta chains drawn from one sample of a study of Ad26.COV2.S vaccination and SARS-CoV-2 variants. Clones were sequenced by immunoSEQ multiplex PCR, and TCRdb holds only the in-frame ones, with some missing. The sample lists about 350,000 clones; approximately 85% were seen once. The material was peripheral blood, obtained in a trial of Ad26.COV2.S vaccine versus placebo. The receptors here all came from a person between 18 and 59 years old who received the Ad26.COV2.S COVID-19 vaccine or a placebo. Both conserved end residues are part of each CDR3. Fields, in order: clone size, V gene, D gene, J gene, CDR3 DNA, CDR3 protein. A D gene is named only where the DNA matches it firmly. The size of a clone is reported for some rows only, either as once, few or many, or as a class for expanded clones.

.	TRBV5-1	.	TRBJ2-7	TGCGCCAGCACACCAGGGACCAACGAGCAGTACTTC	CASTPGTNEQYF
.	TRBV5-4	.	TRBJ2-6	TGTGCCAGCAGCTTGGACAGCTCTGGGGCCAACGTCCTGACTTTC	CASSLDSSGANVLTF
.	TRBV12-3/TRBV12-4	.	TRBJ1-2	TGTGCCAGCAGTCCATGGGGCGCGGGTGGCTACACCTTC	CASSPWGAGGYTF
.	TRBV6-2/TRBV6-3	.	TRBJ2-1	TGTGCCAGCAGTAAGGACAACTACAATGAGCAGTTCTTC	CASSKDNYNEQFF
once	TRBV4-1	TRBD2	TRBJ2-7	TGCGCCAGCAGCCAACGGGGGGAGGGTCCCTACGAGCAGTACTTC	CASSQRGEGPYEQYF
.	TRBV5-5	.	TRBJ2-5	TGTGCCAGCAGCTTGGACCGCGCGCGCCAAGAGACCCAGTACTTC	CASSLDRARQETQYF
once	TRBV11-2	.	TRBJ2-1	TGTGCCAGCAGCTCGCTCTTTGGGGGCTCCTACAATGAGCAGTTCTTC	CASSSLFGGSYNEQFF
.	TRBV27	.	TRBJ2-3	TGTGCCAGCAGTTTCTCTGCCTTAGGGGAGAGCACAGATACGCAGTATTTT	CASSFSALGESTDTQYF
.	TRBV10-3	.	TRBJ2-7	TGTGCCATCAGTGGGTTGGATCCGATCTTGGGCGAGCAGTACTTC	CAISGLDPILGEQYF
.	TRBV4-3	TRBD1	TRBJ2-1	TGCGCCAGCAGCCAAGATAGGGGGACAGAGCGATTGTCCGAGCAGTTCTTC	CASSQDRGTERLSEQFF
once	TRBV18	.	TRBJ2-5	TGTGCCAGCTCAGCAGAGGACGGGCAAGAGACCCAGTACTTC	CASSAEDGQETQYF
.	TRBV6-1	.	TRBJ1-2	TGTGCCAGCTGGAAAAAGGGGTCCTTAAACTATGGCTACACCTTC	CASWKKGSLNYGYTF
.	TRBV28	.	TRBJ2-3	TGTGCCAGCAGTTTCCTGGGGAGCACAGATACGCAGTATTTT	CASSFLGSTDTQYF
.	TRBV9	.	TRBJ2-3	TGTGCCAGCAGCGGAAACAGCGCCCCTAGCACAGATACGCAGTATTTT	CASSGNSAPSTDTQYF
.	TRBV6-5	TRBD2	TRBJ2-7	TGTGCCAGCAGTTACTACGCTAGCGGCTACGAGCAGTACTTC	CASSYYASGYEQYF
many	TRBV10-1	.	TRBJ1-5	TGCGCCAGCAGTGAGACGGCTCAGCCCCAGCATTTT	CASSETAQPQHF
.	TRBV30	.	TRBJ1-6	TGTGCCGTAACCCTGGGGGGCGGTTCACCCCTCCACTTT	CAVTLGGGSPLHF
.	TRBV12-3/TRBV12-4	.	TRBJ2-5	TGTGCCAGCAGTTTTCTTCGTTGGGAGACCCAGTACTTC	CASSFLRWETQYF
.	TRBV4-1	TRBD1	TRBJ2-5	TGCGCCAGCAGCATCAGACAGGGTGGAGAGACCCAGTACTTC	CASSIRQGGETQYF
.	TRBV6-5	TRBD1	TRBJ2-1	TGTGCCAGCAGTTATTCGGACAGGGGGAACTACAATGAGCAGTTCTTC	CASSYSDRGNYNEQFF
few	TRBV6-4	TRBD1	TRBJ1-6	TGTGCCAGCAGCCAAGGGGACAGGGGAATTTCACCCCTCCACTTT	CASSQGDRGISPLHF
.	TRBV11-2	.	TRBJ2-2	TGTGCCAGCAGCTTACCCGGGACAAGGAGCCCCGGGGAGCTGTTTTTT	CASSLPGTRSPGELFF
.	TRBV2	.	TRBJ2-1	TGTGCCAGCAGTGTAACCGAAGGTCGATTCTTC	CASSVTEGRFF
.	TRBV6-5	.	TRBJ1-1	TGTGCCAGCTCTTCGGTTTTGAGCACTGAAGCTTTCTTT	CASSSVLSTEAFF
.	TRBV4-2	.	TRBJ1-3	TGTGCCAGCAGCCAAGATCCCAGGGGCGGTGGAAACACCATATATTTT	CASSQDPRGGGNTIYF
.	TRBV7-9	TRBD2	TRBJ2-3	TGTGCCAGCAGCCACGGGAGCCGGGGGGGCACAGATACGCAGTATTTT	CASSHGSRGGTDTQYF
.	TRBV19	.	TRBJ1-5	TGTGCCAGTAGGGGGGGTATCGGCAATCAGCCCCAGCATTTT	CASRGGIGNQPQHF
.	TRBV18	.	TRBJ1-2	TGTGCCAGCTCACCACCTGAGGGGAGTGATTACACCTTC	CASSPPEGSDYTF
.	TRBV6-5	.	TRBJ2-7	TGTGCCAGCAGTTACTCTCACGGGACCTACGAGCAGTACTTC	CASSYSHGTYEQYF
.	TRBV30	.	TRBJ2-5	TGTGCCTGGAGTGTCCTTGGTTTTGGGACCCAGTACTTC	CAWSVLGFGTQYF
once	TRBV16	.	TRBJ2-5	TGTGCCAGCAGCCAAACCGACAGAACCCAAGAGACCCAGTACTTC	CASSQTDRTQETQYF
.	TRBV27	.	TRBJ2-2	TGTGCCAGCAGTTTATCGAGGGTCGAGCACGGGGAGCTGTTTTTT	CASSLSRVEHGELFF
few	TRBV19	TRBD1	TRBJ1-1	TGTGCCAGTTGGTCGAGAGACAGGGTCTCTGAAGCTTTCTTT	CASWSRDRVSEAFF
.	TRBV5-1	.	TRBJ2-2	TGCGCCAGCAGCTTGTTTTGGGGGGCAGGAGGAAGGGAGCTGTTTTTT	CASSLFWGAGGRELFF
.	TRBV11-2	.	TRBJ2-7	TGTGCCAGCAGCTTAGAAGGGCGGACTGACGAGCAGTACTTC	CASSLEGRTDEQYF
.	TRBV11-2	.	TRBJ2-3	TGTGCCAGCAGCTTAGATATAGGAGCCCCTCTCACAGATACGCAGTATTTT	CASSLDIGAPLTDTQYF
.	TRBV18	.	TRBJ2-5	TGTGCCAGCTCACCAAGGCAAGGCAGGGAGGAGACCCAGTACTTC	CASSPRQGREETQYF
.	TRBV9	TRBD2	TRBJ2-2	TGTGCCAGCAGCGTAGGGATCCTAGCGGGGGACACCGGGGAGCTGTTTTTT	CASSVGILAGDTGELFF
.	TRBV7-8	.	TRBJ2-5	TGTGCCAGCAGTTCTAGCTCCCTCACCCAGTACTTC	CASSSSSLTQYF
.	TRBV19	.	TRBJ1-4	TGTGCCAGTAGTACAGTTAGCACTAATGAAAAACTGTTTTTT	CASSTVSTNEKLFF
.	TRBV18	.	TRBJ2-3	TGTGCCAGCTCACCTTATAGCGGAACCCGCACAGATACGCAGTATTTT	CASSPYSGTRTDTQYF
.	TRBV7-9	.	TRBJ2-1	TGTGCCAGCAGCTTTATCGCGGGATACAATGAGCAGTTCTTC	CASSFIAGYNEQFF
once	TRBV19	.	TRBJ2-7	TGTGCCAGTAGTATAGATGGCTACGAGCAGTACTTC	CASSIDGYEQYF
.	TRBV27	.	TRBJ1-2	TGTGCCAGCAGTTTATCCCCGGGGTTGGAAACCTATGGCTACACCTTC	CASSLSPGLETYGYTF
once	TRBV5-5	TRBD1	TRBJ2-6	TGTGCCAGCAGCTTGGGCGATGGACAGGGGGCGAGGGGGGCCAACGTCCTGACTTTC	CASSLGDGQGARGANVLTF
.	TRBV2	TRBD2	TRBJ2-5	TGTGCCAGCAGGGGACTAGCGGGGGATCGGGGGACCCAGTACTTC	CASRGLAGDRGTQYF
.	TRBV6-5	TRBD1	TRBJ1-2	TGTGCCAGCAGTTATAGGAGGACAGGGGTTTATGGCTACACCTTC	CASSYRRTGVYGYTF
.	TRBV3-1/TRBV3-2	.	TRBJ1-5	TGTGCCAGCAGCCAAAGGAATCAGCCCCAGCATTTT	CASSQRNQPQHF
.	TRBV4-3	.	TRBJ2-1	TGCGCCAGCAGCCAAGATTTACCGTCGTTCTACAATGAGCAGTTCTTC	CASSQDLPSFYNEQFF
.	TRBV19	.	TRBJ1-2	TGTGCCAGTAGTATACCCCGGGACAACTATGGCTACACCTTC	CASSIPRDNYGYTF
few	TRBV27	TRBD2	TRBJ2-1	TGTGCCAGCAGTCTGTTTAGCGGGAGGAACAATGAGCAGTTCTTC	CASSLFSGRNNEQFF
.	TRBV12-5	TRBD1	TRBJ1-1	TGTGCTAGTGGTGGATTACAGGGGACTGAAGCTTTCTTT	CASGGLQGTEAFF
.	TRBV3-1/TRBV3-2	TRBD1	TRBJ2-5	TGTGCCAGCAGCCGAGGGACAGGGGACCAAGAGACCCAGTACTTC	CASSRGTGDQETQYF
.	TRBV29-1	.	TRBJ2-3	TGCGCAGGTGATGTTACGCAGTATTTT	CAGDVTQYF
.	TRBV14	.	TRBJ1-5	TGTGCCAGCAGCCAAGTCCCGAGGGGAGATCAGCCCCAGCATTTT	CASSQVPRGDQPQHF
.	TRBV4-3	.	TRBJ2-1	TGCGCCAGCAGCCAAGACCCCCGGGAGAATGAGCAGTTCTTC	CASSQDPRENEQFF
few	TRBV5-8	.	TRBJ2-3	TGTGCCAGCAGCTTTCGCGGAAACACAGATACGCAGTATTTT	CASSFRGNTDTQYF
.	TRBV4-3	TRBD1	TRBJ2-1	TGCGCCAGCAGCCAAGATGTCAGGGGGCTCAATGAGCAGTTCTTC	CASSQDVRGLNEQFF
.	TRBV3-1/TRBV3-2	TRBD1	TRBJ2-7	TGTGCCAGCAGCCAAGATGAGACAGGGACCTACGAGCAGTACTTC	CASSQDETGTYEQYF
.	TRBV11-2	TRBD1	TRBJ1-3	TGTGCCAGCAGCTCGGGACAGGGGGCTTATTCTGGAAACACCATATATTTT	CASSSGQGAYSGNTIYF